The 24 T cell receptor beta chains presented below share a single source sample, sequenced in a study of cytomegalovirus exposure and HLA in healthy donors. This PCR relied on a set of 60 Vbeta primers and 13 Jbeta primers. Profiling relied on immunoSEQ multiplex PCR, and the TCRdb table lists in-frame clones only, not all of them. The sample lists 100,000 to 150,000 clones, around 75% occurring once. Source material: PBMCs. The receptors originated from a man aged 55 to 69 in good health and CMV-seropositive.

The chain recombines TRBV6-1 with TRBJ1-5; 8 nucleotides match TRBD1. After removal of 5 bases from V and 6 bases from J, the junction contained 9 bases not matched to a gene. The CDR3 covers 15 residues. CDR1 and CDR2 from the germline V gene are MNHNS and SASEGT. CDR3 in DNA: TGTGCCAGCAGTCAAGATGGACAGGGTCGTCAGCCCCAGCATTTT. This encodes CASSQDGQGRQPQHF.

This clone was counted between two and nine times. The V and J genes are TRBV5-4 and TRBJ1-6, with TRBD1 identical over 11 bases. With 0 bases clipped from V and 9 bases from J, the junction kept 2 bases outside the gene matches. Germline V gives CDR1 SGHNT, CDR2 YYREEE (reference sequence). The CDR3 is made up of 15 amino acids. The CDR3 DNA sequence: TGTGCCAGCAGCTTGGGCGGGACAGGGGGTTCACCCCTCCACTTT. Translated: CASSLGGTGGSPLHF. Together with reference TRBV5-4 and TRBJ1-6, the CDR3 gives the full variable domain: ETGVTQSPTHLIKTRGQQVTLRCSSQSGHNTVSWYQQALGQGPQFIFQYYREEENGRGNFPPRFSGLQFPNYSSELNVNALELDDSALYLCASSLGGTGGSPLHFGNGTRLTVT.

This clone has just a few counts. The rearrangement joins TRBV6-5 to TRBJ1-3; no clear D gene. This CDR3 region has 13 residues. Germline V gene sequence: CDR1 MNHEY, CDR2 SVGAGI. Trimming removed 4 bases from V and 4 bases from J, with 8 bases in between. The CDR3 spells CASSWQAGNTIYF. Here the CDR3 DNA reads TGTGCCAGCAGTTGGCAGGCAGGAAACACCATATATTTT.

This clone appeared once. The chain employs TRBV9 and TRBJ2-7, with 7 bases identical to TRBD1. The CDR3 covers 13 residues. V shed 4 bases, J shed 3 bases, and the junction held 4 bases outside the gene matches. In germline, CDR1 is SGDLS, CDR2 YYNGEE. The CDR3 is CASSTRQGYEQYF. The CDR3 DNA follows: TGTGCCAGCAGCACCCGACAGGGCTACGAGCAGTACTTC.

The rearrangement uses TRBV5-4 and TRBJ2-7, with D uncertain. In germline, CDR1 is SGHNT, CDR2 YYREEE (reference sequence). V was trimmed by 0 bases and J by 0 bases, leaving 7 bases between them. The CDR3 runs to 14 residues. CDR3 in DNA: TGTGCCAGCAGCTTGGGACAAATCTCCTACGAGCAGTACTTC. It yields the protein CASSLGQISYEQYF.

This chain connects TRBV30 to TRBJ1-1; unclear D gene. The germline V gene has CDR1 GTSNPN and CDR2 SVGIG (reference sequence). The V gene lost 0 bases and the J gene lost 8 bases, with 7 bases spanning the gap. The CDR3 runs to 11 residues. In DNA, the CDR3 is TGTGCCTGGAGTGTAGCGGGAGAAGCTTTCTTT. This encodes CAWSVAGEAFF.

This rearrangement joins TRBV5-5 to TRBJ2-1, with 16 bases matching TRBD2. Germline V gene data show CDR1 as SGHKS and CDR2 as YYEKEE (reference sequence). J gave up 4 bases and V 4 bases, and 11 bases lay outside the gene matches. The CDR3 sequence is 19 residues long. CDR3 sequence: CASSLGTSGGAYTYNEQFF. CDR3 DNA sequence: TGTGCCAGCAGCCTCGGGACTAGCGGGGGGGCCTACACTTACAATGAGCAGTTCTTC.

V and J are TRBV12-5 and TRBJ2-1; TRBD2 matches at 14 bases. Per the germline V gene, CDR1 is LGHNT and CDR2 is FRNRAP. The CDR3 has 18 amino acids. The trim removed 2 bases at V and 5 bases at J, leaving 8 bases unmatched. For the CDR3, the DNA is TGTGCTAGTGGTTTGTCGACTAGCGGGGGGGTACTGAACAATGAGCAGTTCTTC. This encodes CASGLSTSGGVLNNEQFF. Full variable domain (remainder filled in from reference TRBV12-5 and TRBJ2-1): DARVTQTPRHKVTEMGQEVTMRCQPILGHNTVFWYRQTMMQGLELLAYFRNRAPLDDSGMPKDRFSAEMPDATLATLKIQPSEPRDSAVYFCASGLSTSGGVLNNEQFFGPGTRLTVL.

For the CDR3, the DNA is TGTGCCAGTAGTATTCAAGAGCGGGGCGAGCAGTACTTC. It specifies CASSIQERGEQYF. The J gene is TRBJ2-7, the V gene TRBV19, with 7 positions matching TRBD2. V trimming: 3 bases; J trimming: 6 bases; junction bases outside the gene matches: 5. Germline CDR1 LNHDA, CDR2 SQIVND (reference sequence). The CDR3 has 13 amino acids. The full variable domain, with the rest looked up from reference TRBV19 and TRBJ2-7, is DGGITQSPKYLFRKEGQNVTLSCEQNLNHDAMYWYRQDPGQGLRLIYYSQIVNDFQKGDIAEGYSVSREKKESFPLTVTSAQKNPTAFYLCASSIQERGEQYFGPGTRLTVT.

This clone was counted a few times. The chain couples TRBV30 to TRBJ1-6; TRBD1 matches 9 bases. The CDR3 runs to 16 residues. Per germline, CDR1 GTSNPN and CDR2 SVGIG (reference sequence). The V gene end was trimmed by 5 bases and the J gene end by 7 bases; junction bases not matched to a gene: 12. The CDR3 DNA sequence: TGTGCCTGGCTTGAACCGGGACAGGGATTAAATTCACCCCTCCACTTT. Translation: CAWLEPGQGLNSPLHF.

This chain connects TRBV7-2 to TRBJ2-5; D is perhaps TRBD1 (6 bases). Deletions cut 3 bases from V and 2 bases from J, with 16 bases between. The CDR3 is made up of 16 amino acids. CDR1 and CDR2 from the germline V gene are SGHTA and FQGNSA. The CDR3 sequence: CASSFYGQRHQETQYF. The CDR3, as DNA: TGTGCCAGCAGCTTCTATGGACAGCGTCATCAAGAGACCCAGTACTTC.

In the case of this clone: A read error may produce the germline difference seen at one junction end. This chain links TRBV7-3 with TRBJ2-3; D is perhaps TRBD2 (6 bases). CDR1 is SGHTA and CDR2 is FQGTGA in the germline V gene. The CDR3 has 14 residues. The CDR3 reads CASSLTSRTDTQYF. The CDR3 DNA reads as TGTGCCAGCAGCCTAACTAGCCGCACAGATACGCAGTATTTT.

V gene TRBV18 combines with J gene TRBJ1-1; TRBD1 agrees at 7 bases. V was pared by 4 bases and J by 4 bases, with 24 bases of the junction left unmatched. This CDR3 is 20 amino acids long. The germline V gene has CDR1 KGHSH and CDR2 LQKENI. CDR3 nucleotides: TGTGCCAGCTCACTATATATTCGAGACAGGGAGCGCCGGGAGGGCACTGAAGCTTTCTTT. It encodes CASSLYIRDRERREGTEAFF.

The genes are TRBV5-4 and TRBJ1-1; a weak D match, TRBD1 (6 bases). The CDR3 is made up of 15 amino acids. Trimming stripped 2 bases from V and 6 bases from J, with 17 bases between. Germline CDR1 reads SGHNT; CDR2 reads YYREEE (reference sequence). The CDR3: CASSFGGALFSEAFF. Written as DNA, the CDR3 is TGTGCCAGCAGCTTTGGGGGCGCCCTATTCTCTGAAGCTTTCTTT.

The chain joins TRBV5-1 to TRBJ2-4; perhaps TRBD2 as D (5 bases). CDR3 length: 13 residues. In germline, CDR1 is SGHRS, CDR2 YFSETQ. V dropped 0 bases and J dropped 13 bases, with 14 bases sitting between them. As DNA, the CDR3 is TGCGCCAGCAGCTTGGAAGGCCGGGATAAACAGTACTTC. It translates to CASSLEGRDKQYF.

The chain recombines TRBV18 with TRBJ2-2; D is uncertain. The CDR3 is 15 amino acids. V was pared by 2 bases and J by 1 base, with 8 bases between. The germline gives CDR1 KGHSH, CDR2 LQKENI. The CDR3 is CASSPVSGNTGELFF. The CDR3 DNA sequence: TGTGCCAGCTCACCAGTTTCGGGGAACACCGGGGAGCTGTTTTTT.

The V call is TRBV11-2, the J call TRBJ1-6; possible D gene TRBD1, 5 bases. Germline assignment: CDR1 SGHAT and CDR2 FQNNGV. CDR3 length: 14 amino acids. With 1 base removed from V and 10 bases from J, the gap between germline ends came to 11 bases. The CDR3 DNA reads TGTGCCAGCAGCTTAGCAGGGAAGTACTCACCCCTCCACTTT. As protein: CASSLAGKYSPLHF.

The CDR3 DNA follows: TGTGCCAGCAGTTACGGCGCGACGGCCCGAGGCACTGAAGCTTTCTTT. This codes for CASSYGATARGTEAFF. The rearrangement links TRBV6-5 to TRBJ1-1; no firm D call. Trimming cost V 2 bases and J 4 bases, with 17 bases left between them. Germline lookup yields CDR1 MNHEY and CDR2 SVGAGI. The CDR3 is 16 amino acids.

The V call is TRBV18, the J call TRBJ1-5; 7 bases line up with TRBD1. The CDR3 contains 13 residues. Germline V gene data show CDR1 as KGHSH and CDR2 as LQKENI. V shed 3 bases and J 5 bases; nucleotides not matched to a gene: 1. DNA of the CDR3: TGTGCCAGCTCACCTCAGGGGGATCAGCCCCAGCATTTT. Translation gives CASSPQGDQPQHF. Supplemented by reference TRBV18 and TRBJ1-5, the full variable domain reads NAGVMQNPRHLVRRRGQEARLRCSPMKGHSHVYWYRQLPEEGLKFMVYLQKENIIDESGMPKERFSAEFPKEGPSILRIQQVVRGDSAAYFCASSPQGDQPQHFGDGTRLSIL.

The rearrangement links TRBV12-5 to TRBJ1-1, with D tentatively TRBD1 (5 bases). The CDR3 contains 13 residues. Germline values: CDR1 LGHNT, CDR2 FRNRAP. Trimming removed 6 bases from V and 5 bases from J, with 13 bases in between. In DNA form, the CDR3 reads TGTGCTAGTGGCCCAGGGAGGGGTACTGAAGCTTTCTTT. Protein product: CASGPGRGTEAFF.

This clone was found a few times. The V call is TRBV27, the J call TRBJ2-1; D might be TRBD1 (5 bases). The CDR3 has 12 amino acids. Trimming took 5 bases from V and 12 from J, leaving 14 bases between them. The germline gives CDR1 MNHEY, CDR2 SMNVEV (reference sequence). CDR3 loop: CASSTRQSPQFF. CDR3 coding DNA: TGTGCCAGCAGTACGCGACAGTCCCCGCAGTTCTTC.

The chain combines TRBV6-1 with TRBJ2-1; TRBD2 aligns across 11 bases. V dropped 3 bases and J dropped 3; count of bases not matched to a gene: 7. This CDR3 is built from 17 residues. The V gene's germline CDR1 is MNHNS and CDR2 SASEGT. The CDR3 reads CASSDGVAGGIYNEQFF. The CDR3 DNA follows: TGTGCCAGCAGTGACGGGGTAGCGGGGGGGATCTACAATGAGCAGTTCTTC.

The chain recombines TRBV6-5 with TRBJ2-1; 11 bases map to TRBD2. Germline CDR1 is MNHEY and CDR2 is SVGAGI. CDR3 length equals 15 residues. V was pared by 6 bases and J by 7 bases, with 8 bases of the junction left unmatched. CDR3 sequence (DNA): TGTGCCAGCAGGGCTCTAGCGGGGGGTATGAATGAGCAGTTCTTC. Translated, it gives CASRALAGGMNEQFF.

The chain links TRBV20-1 to TRBJ2-7; unclear D gene. The V end lost 0 bases, the J end lost 4 bases, and 4 bases lay between the germline ends. This CDR3 has 11 residues. CDR1 is DFQATT, CDR2 SNEGSKA, per germline (reference sequence). CDR3 DNA sequence: TGCAGTGCTAGAGAGGAGTACGAGCAGTACTTC. It translates to CSAREEYEQYF.